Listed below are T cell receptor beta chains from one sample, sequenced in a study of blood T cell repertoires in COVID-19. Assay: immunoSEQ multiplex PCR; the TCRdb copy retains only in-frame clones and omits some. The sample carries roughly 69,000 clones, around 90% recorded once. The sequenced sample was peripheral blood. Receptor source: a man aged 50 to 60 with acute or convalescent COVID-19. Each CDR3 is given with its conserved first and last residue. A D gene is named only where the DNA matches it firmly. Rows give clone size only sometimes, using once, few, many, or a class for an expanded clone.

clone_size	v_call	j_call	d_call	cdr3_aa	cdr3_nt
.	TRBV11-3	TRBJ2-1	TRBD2	CASSLVGGNSYNEQFF	TGTGCCAGCAGCTTAGTCGGGGGGAACTCCTACAATGAGCAGTTCTTC
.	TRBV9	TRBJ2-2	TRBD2	CASGSGRVNTGELFF	TGTGCCAGCGGTAGCGGGAGGGTTAACACCGGGGAGCTGTTTTTT
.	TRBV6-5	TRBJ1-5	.	CASSRGGDSNQPQHF	TGTGCCAGCAGCCGCGGAGGGGATAGCAATCAGCCCCAGCATTTT
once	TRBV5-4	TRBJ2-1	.	CASSPGLARSYNEQFF	TGTGCCAGCAGCCCCGGTTTAGCTAGGTCCTACAATGAGCAGTTCTTC
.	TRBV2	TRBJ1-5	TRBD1	CASSDRVSNQPQHF	TGTGCCAGCAGCGACAGGGTAAGCAATCAGCCCCAGCATTTT
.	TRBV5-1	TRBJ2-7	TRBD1	CASSPRGQGFHEQYF	TGCGCCAGCAGCCCCCGCGGACAGGGGTTCCACGAGCAGTACTTC
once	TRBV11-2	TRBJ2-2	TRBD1	CASSLDWDRGRKNTGELFF	TGTGCCAGCAGCTTAGATTGGGACAGGGGGCGCAAGAACACCGGGGAGCTGTTTTTT
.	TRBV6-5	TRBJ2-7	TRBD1	CASSKLGQGTEQYF	TGTGCCAGCAGTAAGCTGGGACAGGGAACCGAGCAGTACTTC
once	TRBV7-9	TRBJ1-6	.	CASSPSAGVDSPLHF	TGTGCCAGCAGCCCCTCGGCAGGGGTGGATTCACCCCTCCACTTT
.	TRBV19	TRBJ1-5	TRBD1	CASSKNRQGEPQHF	TGTGCCAGTAGTAAGAATCGACAGGGCGAGCCCCAGCATTTT
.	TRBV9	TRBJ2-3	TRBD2	CASSVAAGGPADTQYF	TGTGCCAGCAGCGTAGCGGCGGGAGGGCCCGCAGATACGCAGTATTTT
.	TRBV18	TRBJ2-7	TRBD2	CASSPALAGVGYEQYF	TGTGCCAGCTCACCCGCTTTAGCGGGAGTAGGCTACGAGCAGTACTTC
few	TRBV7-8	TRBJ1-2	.	CASSLQDTGYTF	TGTGCCAGCAGCTTACAAGACACTGGCTACACCTTC
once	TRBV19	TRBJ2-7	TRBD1	CASRTAPGQGYEQYF	TGTGCCAGTAGAACAGCGCCGGGACAGGGGTACGAGCAGTACTTC
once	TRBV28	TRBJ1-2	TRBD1	CASSLSTGVNYGYTF	TGTGCCAGCAGTTTGTCGACAGGGGTTAACTATGGCTACACCTTC
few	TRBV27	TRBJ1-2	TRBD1	CASSLSGQGLLGYTF	TGTGCCAGCAGTTTATCCGGACAGGGGCTTCTTGGCTACACCTTC
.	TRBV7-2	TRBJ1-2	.	CASSLDRGNQATF	TGTGCCAGCAGCTTAGATCGGGGTAATCAGGCCACCTTC
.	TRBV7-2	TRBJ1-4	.	CASRRETGKNEKLFF	TGTGCCAGCAGAAGGGAGACAGGCAAAAATGAAAAACTGTTTTTT
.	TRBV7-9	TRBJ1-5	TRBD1	CASSIWTGVGNQPQHF	TGTGCCAGCAGCATATGGACAGGGGTAGGCAATCAGCCCCAGCATTTT
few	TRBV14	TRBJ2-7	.	CASSQTTIHGAYEQYF	TGTGCCAGCAGCCAAACCACCATTCACGGTGCCTACGAGCAGTACTTC
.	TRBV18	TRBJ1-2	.	CASSPNQGQGYGYTF	TGTGCCAGCTCACCTAACCAAGGCCAGGGATATGGCTACACCTTC